Listed below are T cell receptor beta chains from one sample, sequenced in a study of response to subunit inactivated influenza vaccine. From the RT-PCR reads, TCRdb called clonotypes with MiXCR, one entry per CDR3 protein. This sample yields approximately 500,000 distinct CDR3 sequences, of which about 14% are seen a single time; 11% belongs to the top ten. The specimen comprised PBMCs from blood, sampled roughly 12 days after vaccination. Every receptor here comes from a man aged 50 or older who received an inactivated influenza vaccine. CDR3s leave out the opening cysteine and the closing phenylalanine or tryptophan. The size entry is marked missing in some rows and otherwise reads once, few, many or a size class.

once	TRBV12-3/TRBV12-4	TRBJ1-1	ASSTRTGEYTEAF
.	TRBV5-1	TRBJ1-4	ASSLDLVGTTTNEKLF
.	TRBV5-1	TRBJ1-3	ASSLGAQGLPGNTIY
.	TRBV5-1	TRBJ2-5	ASSWSRRGEETQY
.	TRBV20-1	TRBJ2-7	SARVTGREQY
.	TRBV20-1	TRBJ2-7	SAGGPYEQY
few	TRBV12-3/TRBV12-4	TRBJ1-1	ASSSSGAMNTEAF
.	TRBV20-1	TRBJ2-7	SAQTGGVYEQY
.	TRBV7-2	TRBJ2-5	ASSFGTEGTQY
.	TRBV3-1	TRBJ1-2	ASSPPLTGAQLVSGYT
few	TRBV20-1	TRBJ2-5	SARDVGGVETQY
.	TRBV20-1	TRBJ1-5	SARRGPNSNQPQH
many	TRBV5-1	TRBJ2-7	ASSLAYQSYEQY
few	TRBV10-3	TRBJ1-1	AISESGRGRGSPTEAF
.	TRBV28	TRBJ2-1	ASSSMGSSYNEQF
many	TRBV29-1	TRBJ1-2	SVEDQPAWGYT
few	TRBV20-1	TRBJ2-5	SALLGTSGVETQY
few	TRBV15	TRBJ1-2	ATSRDTGAARGYT
.	TRBV12-3/TRBV12-4	TRBJ2-5	ATRDTQETQY
.	TRBV12-3/TRBV12-4	TRBJ2-2	AGRRSNTGELF
.	TRBV6-1	TRBJ2-2	ASSALTENTGELF
many	TRBV27	TRBJ2-2	ASSLWPGSAGELF
few	TRBV6-2/TRBV6-3	TRBJ2-5	ASSHPTKLDSQETQY
.	TRBV7-2	TRBJ2-1	ASSTLGLGSVNEQF
few	TRBV29-1	TRBJ2-1	SVGRGTDEQF
few	TRBV6-2/TRBV6-3	TRBJ2-1	ASSYGGGQARTISYNEQF
.	TRBV11-3	TRBJ2-1	ASSFQGQGFNEQF
few	TRBV12-3/TRBV12-4	TRBJ2-3	ASSFLVDTQY
.	TRBV5-1	TRBJ2-1	ASSLGRESSYNEQF
.	TRBV7-6	TRBJ2-7	ASSLWGSEQY
many	TRBV7-2	TRBJ2-1	ASRSTGTGGNEQF
many	TRBV12-3/TRBV12-4	TRBJ1-2	ASSLAGKGYGYT